The entry that follows covers one T cell receptor (beta chain) sequence. The antigen is not known. Germline V lookup: CDR1 LGHNA, CDR2 YSLEER. The CDR3 extends over 16 amino acids. The junction had 7 bases not matched to a gene; V was cut back by 5 bases and J by 0 bases. These data are taken from a study of cytomegalovirus exposure and HLA in healthy donors. Broader study findings: TCR beta chain V- and J-gene trimming was linked, in a later analysis, to a missense variant in DCLRE1C. A later look showed TCR association rates differing by HLA locus, highest for DRB1 and lowest for HLA-C. In vitro experiments confirmed that three CMV-associated chains were specific for CMV antigens.

The study ran its PCR with 60 Vbeta and 13 Jbeta primers. The protocol was immunoSEQ multiplex PCR, while the TCRdb copy is restricted to in-frame clones and leaves out a portion. The sample has 95,000 to 150,000 clones; around 70% are singletons. The sequence was collected from a man aged 35-49 years in good health and CMV-seropositive. Material: PBMCs. This sequence joins TRBV4-3 and TRBJ2-3; 8 nucleotides agree with TRBD1. The CDR3: CASSNQGARSTDTQYF. As DNA, the CDR3 is TGCGCCAGCAGCAACCAGGGGGCGCGAAGCACAGATACGCAGTATTTT.